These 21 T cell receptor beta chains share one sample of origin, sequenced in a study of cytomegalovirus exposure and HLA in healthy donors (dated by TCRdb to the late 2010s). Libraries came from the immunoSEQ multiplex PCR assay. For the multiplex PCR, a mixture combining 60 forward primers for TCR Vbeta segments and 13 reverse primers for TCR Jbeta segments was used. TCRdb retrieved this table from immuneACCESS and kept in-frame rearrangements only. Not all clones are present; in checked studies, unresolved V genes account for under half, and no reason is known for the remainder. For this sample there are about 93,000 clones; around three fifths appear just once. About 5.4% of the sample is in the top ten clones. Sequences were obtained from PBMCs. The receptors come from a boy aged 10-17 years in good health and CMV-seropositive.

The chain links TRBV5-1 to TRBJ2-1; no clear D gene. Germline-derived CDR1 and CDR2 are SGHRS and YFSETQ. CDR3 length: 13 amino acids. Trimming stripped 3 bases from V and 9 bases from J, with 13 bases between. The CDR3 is CASSSLSGGEQFF. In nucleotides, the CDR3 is TGCGCCAGCAGCTCGCTCTCCGGTGGTGAGCAGTTCTTC.

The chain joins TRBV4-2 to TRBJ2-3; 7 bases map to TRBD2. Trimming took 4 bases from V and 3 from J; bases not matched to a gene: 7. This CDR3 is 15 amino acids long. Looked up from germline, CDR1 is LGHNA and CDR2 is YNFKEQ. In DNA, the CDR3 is TGTGCCAGCAGCCCCCGCGGGGGAGCAACAGATACGCAGTATTTT. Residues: CASSPRGGATDTQYF.

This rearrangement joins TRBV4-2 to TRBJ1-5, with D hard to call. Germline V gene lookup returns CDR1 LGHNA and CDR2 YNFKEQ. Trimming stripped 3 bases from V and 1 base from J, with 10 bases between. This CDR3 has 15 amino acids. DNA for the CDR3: TGTGCCAGCAGCCACGCCGACGGGAGCAATCAGCCCCAGCATTTT. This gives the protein CASSHADGSNQPQHF.

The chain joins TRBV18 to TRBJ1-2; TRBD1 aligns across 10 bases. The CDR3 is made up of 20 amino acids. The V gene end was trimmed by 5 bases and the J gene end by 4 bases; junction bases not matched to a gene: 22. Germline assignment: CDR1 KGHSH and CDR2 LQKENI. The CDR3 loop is CASSSRMTDRGPTQGYGYTF. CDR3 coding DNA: TGTGCCAGCTCATCTCGCATGACCGACAGGGGGCCTACCCAGGGCTATGGCTACACCTTC.

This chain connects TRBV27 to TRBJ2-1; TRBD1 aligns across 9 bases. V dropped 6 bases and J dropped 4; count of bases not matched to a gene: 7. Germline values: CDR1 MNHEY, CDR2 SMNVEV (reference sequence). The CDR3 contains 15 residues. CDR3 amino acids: CASSLDRGGYNEQFF. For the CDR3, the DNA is TGTGCCAGCAGCCTAGACAGGGGGGGTTACAATGAGCAGTTCTTC.

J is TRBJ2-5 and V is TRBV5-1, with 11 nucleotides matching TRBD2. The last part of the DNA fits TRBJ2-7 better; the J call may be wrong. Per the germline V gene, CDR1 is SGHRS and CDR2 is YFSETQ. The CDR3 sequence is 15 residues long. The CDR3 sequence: CASRLVAGGPNEQYF. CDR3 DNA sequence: TGCGCCAGCCGGTTGGTAGCGGGGGGGCCGAACGAGCAGTACTTC.

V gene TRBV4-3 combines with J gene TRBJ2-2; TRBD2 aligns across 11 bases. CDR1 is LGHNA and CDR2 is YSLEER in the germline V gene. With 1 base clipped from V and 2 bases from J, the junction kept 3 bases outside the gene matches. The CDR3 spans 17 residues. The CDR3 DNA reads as TGCGCCAGCAGCCAAGCCGGGACTAGCGGCAACACCGGGGAGCTGTTTTTT. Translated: CASSQAGTSGNTGELFF.

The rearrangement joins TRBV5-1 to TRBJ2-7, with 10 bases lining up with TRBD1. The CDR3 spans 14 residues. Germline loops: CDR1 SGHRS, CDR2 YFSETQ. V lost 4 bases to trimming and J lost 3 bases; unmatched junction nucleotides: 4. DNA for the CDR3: TGCGCCAGCAGCCAGACAGGGGGCCTCTACGAGCAGTACTTC. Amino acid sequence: CASSQTGGLYEQYF.

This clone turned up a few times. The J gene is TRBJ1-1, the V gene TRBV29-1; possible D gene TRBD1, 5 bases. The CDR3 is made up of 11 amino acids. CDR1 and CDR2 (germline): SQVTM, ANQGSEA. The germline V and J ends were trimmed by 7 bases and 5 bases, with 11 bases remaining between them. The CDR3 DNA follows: TGCAGCGGGGGCGGGGGAACTGAAGCTTTCTTT. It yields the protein CSGGGGTEAFF.

The chain's CDR3 is CASSLTSTGELFF. CDR3 coding DNA: TGTGCCAGCAGCTTGACTTCCACCGGGGAGCTGTTTTTT. The chain carries TRBV5-6 and TRBJ2-2; D call uncertain. CDR3 length equals 13 residues. Germline V lookup: CDR1 SGHDT, CDR2 YYEEEE. The V gene lost 1 base and the J gene lost 4 bases, with 5 bases spanning the gap. Combining the CDR3 with reference TRBV5-6 and TRBJ2-2 gives the whole variable domain DAGVTQSPTHLIKTRGQQVTLRCSPKSGHDTVSWYQQALGQGPQFIFQYYEEEERQRGNFPDRFSGHQFPNYSSELNVNALLLGDSALYLCASSLTSTGELFFGEGSRLTVL.

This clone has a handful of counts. The CDR3 here is CASRSTGGRETQYF. The CDR3 region has the DNA TGTGCCAGCAGGTCGACAGGCGGCCGAGAGACCCAGTACTTC. The rearrangement uses TRBV27 and TRBJ2-5; possibly TRBD1 for D (6 bases). This CDR3 is 14 amino acids long. Looked up from germline, CDR1 is MNHEY and CDR2 is SMNVEV (reference sequence). V was trimmed by 6 bases and J by 4 bases, leaving 15 bases between them.

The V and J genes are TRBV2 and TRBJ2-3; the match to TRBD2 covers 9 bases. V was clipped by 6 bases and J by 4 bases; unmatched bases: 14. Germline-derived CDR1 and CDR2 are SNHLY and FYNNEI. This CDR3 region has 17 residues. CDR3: CASRELSGGGIADTQYF. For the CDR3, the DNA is TGTGCCAGCAGGGAACTTAGCGGGGGAGGGATCGCAGATACGCAGTATTTT.

The CDR3 region has the DNA TGTGCCAGCAGCTTGGGCGGGAGCTCCTACAATGAGCAGTTCTTC. Translated, it gives CASSLGGSSYNEQFF. The J gene is TRBJ2-1, the V gene TRBV5-6; TRBD2 matches 7 bases. This CDR3 has 15 residues. V trimming: 0 bases; J trimming: 0 bases; junction bases outside the gene matches: 0. In germline, CDR1 is SGHDT, CDR2 YYEEEE.

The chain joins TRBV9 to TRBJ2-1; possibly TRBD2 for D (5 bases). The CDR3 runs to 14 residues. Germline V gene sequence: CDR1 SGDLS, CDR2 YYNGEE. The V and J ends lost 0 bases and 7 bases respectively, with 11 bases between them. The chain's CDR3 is CASSVGTGLNEQFF. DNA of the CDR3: TGTGCCAGCAGCGTAGGCACGGGGTTGAATGAGCAGTTCTTC.

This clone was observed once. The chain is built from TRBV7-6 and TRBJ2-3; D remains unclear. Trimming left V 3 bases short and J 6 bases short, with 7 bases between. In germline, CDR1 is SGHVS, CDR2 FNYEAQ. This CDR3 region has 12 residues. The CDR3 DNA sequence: TGTGCCAGCAGCTTGAGGTCGGATACGCAGTATTTT. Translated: CASSLRSDTQYF.

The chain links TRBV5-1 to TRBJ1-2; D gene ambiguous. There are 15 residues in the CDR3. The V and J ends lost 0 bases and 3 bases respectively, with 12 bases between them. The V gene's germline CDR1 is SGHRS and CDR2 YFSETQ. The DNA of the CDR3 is TGCGCCAGCAGCTTGGTGGCGGGGTCTGACTATGGCTACACCTTC. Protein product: CASSLVAGSDYGYTF.

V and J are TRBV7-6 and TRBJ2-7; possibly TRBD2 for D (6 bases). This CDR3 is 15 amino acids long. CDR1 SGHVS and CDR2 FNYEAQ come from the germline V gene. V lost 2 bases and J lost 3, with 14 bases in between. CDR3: CASSLYKGSGYEQYF. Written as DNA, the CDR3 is TGTGCCAGCAGCTTATATAAGGGTAGCGGCTACGAGCAGTACTTC.

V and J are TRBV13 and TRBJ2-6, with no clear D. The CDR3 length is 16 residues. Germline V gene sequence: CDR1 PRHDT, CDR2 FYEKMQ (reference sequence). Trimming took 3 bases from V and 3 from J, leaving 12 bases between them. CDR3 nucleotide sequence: TGTGCCAGCAGCTTCCAGTCCCCCCATGGGGCCAACGTCCTGACTTTC. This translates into CASSFQSPHGANVLTF.

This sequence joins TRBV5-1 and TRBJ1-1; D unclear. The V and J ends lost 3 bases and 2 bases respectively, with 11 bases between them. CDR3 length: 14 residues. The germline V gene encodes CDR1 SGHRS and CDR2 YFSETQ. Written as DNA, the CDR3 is TGCGCCAGCAGCTCATCGCAGACAAACACTGAAGCTTTCTTT. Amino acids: CASSSSQTNTEAFF.

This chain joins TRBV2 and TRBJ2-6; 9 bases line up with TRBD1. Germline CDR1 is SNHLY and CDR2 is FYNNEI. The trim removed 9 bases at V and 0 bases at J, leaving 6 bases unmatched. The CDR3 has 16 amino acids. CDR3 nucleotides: TGTGCCAGTACCCGGGACAGGGACTCTGGGGCCAACGTCCTGACTTTC. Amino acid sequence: CASTRDRDSGANVLTF.

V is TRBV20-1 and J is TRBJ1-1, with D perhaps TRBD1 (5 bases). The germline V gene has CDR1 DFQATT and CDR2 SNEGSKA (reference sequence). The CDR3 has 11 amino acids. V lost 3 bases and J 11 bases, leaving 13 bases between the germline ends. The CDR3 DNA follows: TGCAGTGCTAGGGTGCCAGGGCTTGCTTTCTTT. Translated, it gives CSARVPGLAFF.